This T cell receptor beta chain was retrieved from a study of CD8 T cells in ankylosing spondylitis. At least ten counts were recorded for this clonotype. Its antigen is as yet unknown. The CDR3 has 12 residues. V was pared by 0 bases and J by 1 base, with 1 base between. Germline values: CDR1 DFQATT, CDR2 SNEGSKA (reference sequence). Libraries of TCR beta came from quantitative 5'-RACE with molecular barcodes. TCRdb called the 5' RACE reads again in MiXCR, with one record for every CDR3 protein. The data contain 150,000 to 200,000 distinct CDR3 sequences, approximately 32% of them singletons. The study's findings and limits: Existing reports had already noted some motif variants in reactive arthritis synovial fluid and blood. In ankylosing spondylitis blood, a motif of about eight highly homologous TCR beta variants appeared characteristic. There was reportedly significant enrichment of clones that were disease-linked in matched ankylosing spondylitis synovial fluid.

Input material: synovial fluid, either unsorted or a sorted T cell fraction (not recorded which). The TCR originated in a male donor with ankylosing spondylitis. This sequence joins TRBV20-1 and TRBJ1-5; no clear D gene. The CDR3 region is CSARESNQPQHF. DNA of the CDR3: TGCAGTGCTAGAGAGAGCAATCAGCCCCAGCATTTT.